One sample yielded the 8 T cell receptor beta chains listed below, sequenced in a study of immune evolution from preneoplasia to lung adenocarcinoma. TCRdb's table, derived via immunoSEQ multiplex PCR, lists solely in-frame clones and lacks some. Here the sample spans about 8,000 clones, about 84% being singletons. Input material: FFPE adjacent normal lung tissue. These receptors all come from a person aged 70 to 85 with lung adenocarcinoma.

V gene TRBV6-1 combines with J gene TRBJ1-5, with D tentatively TRBD1 (5 bases). Trimming removed 10 bases from V and 5 bases from J, with 21 bases in between. The CDR3 has 15 residues. Germline V gene lookup returns CDR1 MNHNS and CDR2 SASEGT. The CDR3 here is CATLNLGQGDQPQHF. The DNA for the CDR3 is TGTGCCACCTTAAACCTAGGGCAGGGAGATCAGCCCCAGCATTTT.

This rearrangement joins TRBV28 to TRBJ2-7, with D maybe TRBD2 (6 bases). With 8 bases removed from V and 0 bases from J, the gap between germline ends came to 14 bases. The CDR3 consists of 14 residues. Germline CDR1 is MDHEN and CDR2 is SYDVKM. Written as DNA, the CDR3 is TGTGCCAGCGCACTTAGCGGCAGCTCCTACGAGCAGTACTTC. Translated: CASALSGSSYEQYF. The whole variable domain, filled in from reference TRBV28 and TRBJ2-7, reads DVKVTQSSRYLVKRTGEKVFLECVQDMDHENMFWYRQDPGLGLRLIYFSYDVKMKEKGDIPEGYSVSREKKERFSLILESASTNQTSMYLCASALSGSSYEQYFGPGTRLTVT.

The J gene is TRBJ2-7, the V gene TRBV30, with TRBD1 matching 7 bases. The CDR3 is 13 amino acids. Germline V gene data show CDR1 as GTSNPN and CDR2 as SVGIG (reference sequence). V lost 5 bases, J lost 7 bases, and 11 bases stayed unmatched. The CDR3 sequence is CAWGTAIGIEQYF. Written as DNA, the CDR3 is TGTGCCTGGGGGACAGCCATAGGTATAGAGCAGTACTTC.

About this clone itself: The DNA is omitted, as the CDR3 cannot be located on it reliably, and the CDR3 follows TCRdb's listing. The CDR3 spells CASGLGTGQGYGYTF. The V gene is TRBV12-5, the J gene TRBJ1-2; the table's D call, TRBD1, has no DNA check behind it. CDR1 is LGHNT, CDR2 FRNRAP, per germline. The CDR3 has 15 residues if both end residues are counted.

The genes are TRBV4-1 and TRBJ1-5; 8 nucleotides line up with TRBD1. The CDR3 spans 15 residues. CDR1 is MGHRA and CDR2 is YSYEKL in the germline V gene. V shed 4 bases and J 7 bases; nucleotides not matched to a gene: 9. The CDR3 sequence: CASSPQQGVEQPQHF. CDR3 DNA: TGCGCCAGCAGCCCCCAACAGGGGGTGGAACAGCCCCAGCATTTT.

The chain recombines TRBV30 with TRBJ2-2; D is ambiguous. V lost 0 bases and J 5 bases, leaving 13 bases between the germline ends. The CDR3 totals 15 residues. The germline V gene has CDR1 GTSNPN and CDR2 SVGIG (reference sequence). CDR3 loop: CAWSVLSMGTGELFF. CDR3 in DNA: TGTGCCTGGAGTGTACTCTCGATGGGGACCGGGGAGCTGTTTTTT.

The V and J genes are TRBV6-1 and TRBJ2-5; no reliable D call. Trimming removed 6 bases from V and 2 bases from J, with 7 bases in between. CDR1 and CDR2 (germline): MNHNS, SASEGT. The CDR3 totals 12 residues. The CDR3 region has the DNA TGTGCCAGCAGCGTACCGCAAGAGACCCAGTACTTC. Encoded protein: CASSVPQETQYF.

The CDR3 region has the DNA TGCAGCGTTGAGATGCGGGGGGGCTACAATGAGCAGTTCTTC. It yields the protein CSVEMRGGYNEQFF. This chain uses TRBV29-1 with TRBJ2-1; 9 nucleotides match TRBD2. Per germline, CDR1 SQVTM and CDR2 ANQGSEA. The CDR3 has 14 residues. V dropped 3 bases and J dropped 3; count of bases not matched to a gene: 3.